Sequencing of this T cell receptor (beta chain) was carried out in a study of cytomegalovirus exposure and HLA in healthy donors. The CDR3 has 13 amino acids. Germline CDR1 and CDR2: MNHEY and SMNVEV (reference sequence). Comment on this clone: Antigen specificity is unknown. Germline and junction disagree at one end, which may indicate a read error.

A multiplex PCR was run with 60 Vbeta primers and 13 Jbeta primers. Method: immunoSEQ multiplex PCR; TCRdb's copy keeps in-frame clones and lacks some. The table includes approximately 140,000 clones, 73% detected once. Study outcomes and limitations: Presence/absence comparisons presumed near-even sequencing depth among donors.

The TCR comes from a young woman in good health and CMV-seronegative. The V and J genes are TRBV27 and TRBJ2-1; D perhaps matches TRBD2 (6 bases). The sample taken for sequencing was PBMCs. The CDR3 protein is CASSFLRDSRPVF. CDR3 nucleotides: TGTGCCAGCAGTTTCCTGCGGGACTCACGACCGGTCTTC.